This T cell receptor (beta chain) was found in a study of beta chain features in type 1 diabetes. Study-level points and caveats: HLA effects on TCRB rearrangement stayed unresolved here. Among patients with Type 1 diabetes, TCRB CDR3s were moderately but significantly shorter in every one of the four CD4+ subsets.

Regarding this clone: Its specificity is unknown.

Between the trimmed V and J ends, which lost 0 bases and 1 base, there was a span of 9 bases. This CDR3 has 15 amino acids. The germline V gene has CDR1 SGHRS and CDR2 YFSETQ. Isolated RNA was reverse transcribed in full, so expressed TCRB transcripts were sequenced. Repertoires were generated with immunoSEQ multiplex PCR, while TCRdb's copy carries only in-frame clones and drops some. The data hold 250,000 to 300,000 clones, with approximately 15% observed a single time. Sequences were obtained from naive CD4+ T cells from blood. This sequence joins TRBV5-1 and TRBJ2-3, with D possibly matching TRBD2 (6 bases). The origin of this receptor is a man younger than 40 with type 1 diabetes. This CDR3 reads CASSLAGLRTDTQYF. The DNA for the CDR3 is TGCGCCAGCAGCTTGGCGGGACTCCGCACAGATACGCAGTATTTT. Full variable domain (outside the CDR3, taken from reference TRBV5-1 and TRBJ2-3): KAGVTQTPRYLIKTRGQQVTLSCSPISGHRSVSWYQQTPGQGLQFLFEYFSETQRNKGNFPGRFSGRQFSNSRSEMNVSTLELGDSALYLCASSLAGLRTDTQYFGPGTRLTVL.